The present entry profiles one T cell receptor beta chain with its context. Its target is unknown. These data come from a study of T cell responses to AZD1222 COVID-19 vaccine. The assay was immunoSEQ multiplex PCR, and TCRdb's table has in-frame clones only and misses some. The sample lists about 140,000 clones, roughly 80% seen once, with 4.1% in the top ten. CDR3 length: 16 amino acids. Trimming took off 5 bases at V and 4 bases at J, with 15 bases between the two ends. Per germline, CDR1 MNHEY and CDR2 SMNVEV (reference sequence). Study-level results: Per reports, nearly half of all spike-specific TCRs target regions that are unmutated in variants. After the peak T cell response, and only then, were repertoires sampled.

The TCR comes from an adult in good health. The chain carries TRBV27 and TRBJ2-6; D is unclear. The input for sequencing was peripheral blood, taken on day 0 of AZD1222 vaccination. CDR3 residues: CASSPRRKAGANVLTF. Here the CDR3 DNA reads TGTGCCAGCAGTCCCAGGAGAAAAGCGGGGGCCAACGTCCTGACTTTC. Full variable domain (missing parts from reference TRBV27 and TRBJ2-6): EAQVTQNPRYLITVTGKKLTVTCSQNMNHEYMSWYRQDPGLGLRQIYYSMNVEVTDKGDVPEGYKVSRKEKRNFPLILESPSPNQTSLYFCASSPRRKAGANVLTFGAGSRLTVL.